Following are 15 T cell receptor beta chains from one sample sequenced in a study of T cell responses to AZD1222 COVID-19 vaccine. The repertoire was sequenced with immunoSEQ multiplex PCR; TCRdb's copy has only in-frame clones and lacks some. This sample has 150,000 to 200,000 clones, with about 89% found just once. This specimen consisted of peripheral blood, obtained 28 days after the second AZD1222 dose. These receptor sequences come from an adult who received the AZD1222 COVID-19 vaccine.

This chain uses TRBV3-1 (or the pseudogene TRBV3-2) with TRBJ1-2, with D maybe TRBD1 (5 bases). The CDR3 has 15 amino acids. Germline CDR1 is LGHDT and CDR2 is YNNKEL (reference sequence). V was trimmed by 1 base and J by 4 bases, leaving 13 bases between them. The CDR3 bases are TGTGCCAGCAGCCAAGGGCGGGGAGGGACCTATGGCTACACCTTC. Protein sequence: CASSQGRGGTYGYTF.

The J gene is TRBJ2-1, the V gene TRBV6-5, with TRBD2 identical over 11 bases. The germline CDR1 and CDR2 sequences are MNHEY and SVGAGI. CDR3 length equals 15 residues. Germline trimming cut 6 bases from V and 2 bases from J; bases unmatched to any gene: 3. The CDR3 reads CASSLTSGAYNEQFF. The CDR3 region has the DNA TGTGCCAGCAGCCTGACTAGCGGGGCCTACAATGAGCAGTTCTTC.

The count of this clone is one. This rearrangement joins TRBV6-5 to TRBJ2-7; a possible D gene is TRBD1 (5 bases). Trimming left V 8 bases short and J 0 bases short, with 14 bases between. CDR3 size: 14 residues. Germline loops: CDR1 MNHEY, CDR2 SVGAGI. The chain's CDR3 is CASRWGTLSYEQYF. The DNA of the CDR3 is TGTGCCAGCCGATGGGGCACCCTCTCCTACGAGCAGTACTTC.

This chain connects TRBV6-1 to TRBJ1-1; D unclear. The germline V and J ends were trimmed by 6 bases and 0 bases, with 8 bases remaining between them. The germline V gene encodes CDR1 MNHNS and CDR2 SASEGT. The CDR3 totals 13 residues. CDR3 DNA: TGTGCCAGCAGGGAACGGATGAACACTGAAGCTTTCTTT. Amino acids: CASRERMNTEAFF.

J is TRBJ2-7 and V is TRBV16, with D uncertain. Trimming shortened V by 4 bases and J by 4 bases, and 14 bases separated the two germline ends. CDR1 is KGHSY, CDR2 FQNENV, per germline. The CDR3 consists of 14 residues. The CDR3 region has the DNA TGTGCCAGCAGCCTCTCGGGCTCCAGATACGAGCAGTACTTC. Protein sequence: CASSLSGSRYEQYF. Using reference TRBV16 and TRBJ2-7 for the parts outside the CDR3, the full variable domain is GEEVAQTPKHLVRGEGQKAKLYCAPIKGHSYVFWYQQVLKNEFKFLISFQNENVFDETGMPKERFSAKCLPNSPCSLEIQATKLEDSAVYFCASSLSGSRYEQYFGPGTRLTVT.

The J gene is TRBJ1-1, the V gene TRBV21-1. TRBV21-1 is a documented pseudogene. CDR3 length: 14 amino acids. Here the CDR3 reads CASSKAGRGTEAFF. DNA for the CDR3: TGTGCCAGCAGCAAAGCGGGGAGGGGCACTGAAGCTTTCTTT.

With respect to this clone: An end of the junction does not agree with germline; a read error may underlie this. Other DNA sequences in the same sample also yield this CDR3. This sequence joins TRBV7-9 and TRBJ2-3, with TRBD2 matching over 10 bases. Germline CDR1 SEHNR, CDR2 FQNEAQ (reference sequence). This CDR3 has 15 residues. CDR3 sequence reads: CASSLAGAFTDTQYF. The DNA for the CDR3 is TGTGCCAGCAGCCTAGCGGGAGCGTTCACAGATACGCAGTATTTT.

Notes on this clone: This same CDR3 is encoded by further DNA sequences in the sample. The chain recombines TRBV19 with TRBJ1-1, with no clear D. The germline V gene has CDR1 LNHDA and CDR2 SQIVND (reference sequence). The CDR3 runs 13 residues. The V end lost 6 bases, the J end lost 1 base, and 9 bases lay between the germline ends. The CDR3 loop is CASSPRGNTEAFF. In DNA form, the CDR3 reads TGTGCCAGTAGCCCTCGGGGGAACACTGAAGCTTTCTTT. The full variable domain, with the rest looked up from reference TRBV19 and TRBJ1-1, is DGGITQSPKYLFRKEGQNVTLSCEQNLNHDAMYWYRQDPGQGLRLIYYSQIVNDFQKGDIAEGYSVSREKKESFPLTVTSAQKNPTAFYLCASSPRGNTEAFFGQGTRLTVV.

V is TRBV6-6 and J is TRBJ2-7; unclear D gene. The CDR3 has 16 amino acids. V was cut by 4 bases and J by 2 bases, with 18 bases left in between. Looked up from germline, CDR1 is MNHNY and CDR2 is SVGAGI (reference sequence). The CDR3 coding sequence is TGTGCCAGCAGTTCCCCCCAGGTAACAAGTACCTACGAGCAGTACTTC. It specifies CASSSPQVTSTYEQYF.

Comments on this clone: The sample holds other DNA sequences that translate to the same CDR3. Here the CDR3 DNA reads TGCGCCAGCAGCTTAGAGCAGGGGAACACCGGGGAGCTGTTTTTT. Translated: CASSLEQGNTGELFF. V usage is TRBV5-1 and J usage is TRBJ2-2; possible D gene TRBD1, 5 bases. V was trimmed by 2 bases and J by 1 base, leaving 9 bases between them. Per germline, CDR1 SGHRS and CDR2 YFSETQ. CDR3 length equals 15 residues.

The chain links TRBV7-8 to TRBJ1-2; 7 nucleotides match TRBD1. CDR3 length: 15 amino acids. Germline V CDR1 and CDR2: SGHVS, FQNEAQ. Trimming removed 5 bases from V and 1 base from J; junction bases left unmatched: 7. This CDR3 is CASSTGTDFNYGYTF. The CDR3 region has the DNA TGTGCCAGCAGCACGGGGACAGACTTTAACTATGGCTACACCTTC.

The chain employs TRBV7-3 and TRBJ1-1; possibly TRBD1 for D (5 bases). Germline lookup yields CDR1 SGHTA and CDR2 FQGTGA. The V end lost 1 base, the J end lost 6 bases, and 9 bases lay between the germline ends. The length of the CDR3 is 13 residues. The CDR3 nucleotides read TGTGCCAGCAGCTTAAGCAGGGTGGCTGAAGCTTTCTTT. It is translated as CASSLSRVAEAFF. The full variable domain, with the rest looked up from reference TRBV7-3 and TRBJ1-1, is GAGVSQTPSNKVTEKGKYVELRCDPISGHTALYWYRQSLGQGPEFLIYFQGTGAADDSGLPNDRFFAVRPEGSVSTLKIQRTERGDSAVYLCASSLSRVAEAFFGQGTRLTVV.

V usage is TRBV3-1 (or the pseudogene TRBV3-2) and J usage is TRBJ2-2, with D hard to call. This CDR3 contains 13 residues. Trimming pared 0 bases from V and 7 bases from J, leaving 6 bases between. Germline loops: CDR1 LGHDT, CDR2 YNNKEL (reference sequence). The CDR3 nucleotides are TGTGCCAGCAGCCAAGATAGGTACGGGGAGCTGTTTTTT. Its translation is CASSQDRYGELFF.

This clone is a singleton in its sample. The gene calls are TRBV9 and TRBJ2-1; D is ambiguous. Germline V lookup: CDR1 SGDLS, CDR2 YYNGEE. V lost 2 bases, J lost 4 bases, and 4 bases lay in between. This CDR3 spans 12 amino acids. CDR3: CASSVFYNEQFF. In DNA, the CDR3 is TGTGCCAGCAGCGTGTTTTACAATGAGCAGTTCTTC.

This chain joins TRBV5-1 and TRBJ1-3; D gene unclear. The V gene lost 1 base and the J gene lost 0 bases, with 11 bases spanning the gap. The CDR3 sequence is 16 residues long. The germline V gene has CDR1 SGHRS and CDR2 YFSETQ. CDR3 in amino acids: CASSLNSRHSGNTIYF. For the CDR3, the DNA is TGCGCCAGCAGCTTGAACAGTCGGCACTCTGGAAACACCATATATTTT.